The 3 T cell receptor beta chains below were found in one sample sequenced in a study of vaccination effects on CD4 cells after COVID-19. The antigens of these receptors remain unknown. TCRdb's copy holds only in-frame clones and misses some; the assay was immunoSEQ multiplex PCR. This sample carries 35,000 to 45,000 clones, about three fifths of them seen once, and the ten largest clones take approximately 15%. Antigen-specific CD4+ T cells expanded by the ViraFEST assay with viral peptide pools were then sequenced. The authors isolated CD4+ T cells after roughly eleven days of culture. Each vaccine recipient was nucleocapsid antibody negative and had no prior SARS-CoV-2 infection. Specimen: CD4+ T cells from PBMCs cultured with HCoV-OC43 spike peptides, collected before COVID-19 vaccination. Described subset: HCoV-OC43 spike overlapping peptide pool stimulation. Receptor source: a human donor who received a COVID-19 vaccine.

The CDR3 region is CASSLGRQGGNTIYF. The DNA of the CDR3 is TGTGCCAGCAGCTTAGGCCGACAGGGAGGAAACACCATATATTTT. This chain connects TRBV7-9 to TRBJ1-3, with 7 bases matching TRBD1. Germline lookup yields CDR1 SEHNR and CDR2 FQNEAQ (reference sequence). The J segment lost 4 bases and the V segment lost 1 base, leaving 4 bases of the junction unmatched. The CDR3 totals 15 residues. The full variable domain, its missing parts supplied by reference TRBV7-9 and TRBJ1-3, is DTGVSQNPRHKITKRGQNVTFRCDPISEHNRLYWYRQTLGQGPEFLTYFQNEAQLEKSRLLSDRFSAERPKGSFSTLEIQRTEQGDSAMYLCASSLGRQGGNTIYFGEGSWLTVV.

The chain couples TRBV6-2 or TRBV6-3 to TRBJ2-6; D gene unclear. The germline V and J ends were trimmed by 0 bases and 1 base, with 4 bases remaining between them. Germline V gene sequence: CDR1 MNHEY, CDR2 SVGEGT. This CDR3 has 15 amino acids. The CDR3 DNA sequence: TGTGCCAGCAGTTACTCCCCATCTGGGGCCAACGTCCTGACTTTC. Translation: CASSYSPSGANVLTF.

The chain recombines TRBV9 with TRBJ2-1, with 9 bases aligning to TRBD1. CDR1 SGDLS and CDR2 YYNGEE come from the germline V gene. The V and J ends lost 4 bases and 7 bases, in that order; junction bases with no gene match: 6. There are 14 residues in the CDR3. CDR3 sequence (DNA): TGTGCCAGCAGCAACCGGGACAGGGTGAATGAGCAGTTCTTC. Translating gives CASSNRDRVNEQFF.